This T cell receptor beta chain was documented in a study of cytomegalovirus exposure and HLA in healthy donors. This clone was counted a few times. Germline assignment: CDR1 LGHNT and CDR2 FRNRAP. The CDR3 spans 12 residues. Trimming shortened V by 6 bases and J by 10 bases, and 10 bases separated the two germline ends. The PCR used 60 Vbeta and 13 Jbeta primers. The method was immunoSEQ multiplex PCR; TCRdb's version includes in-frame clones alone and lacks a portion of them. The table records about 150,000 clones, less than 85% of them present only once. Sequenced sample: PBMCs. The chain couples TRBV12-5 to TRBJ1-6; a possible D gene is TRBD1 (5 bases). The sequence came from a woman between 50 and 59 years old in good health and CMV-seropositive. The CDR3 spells CASGGPLSPLHF. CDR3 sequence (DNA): TGTGCTAGTGGGGGGCCCCTGTCACCCCTCCACTTT.